This TCR beta chain comes out of a study of blood T cell repertoires in COVID-19. On the study more broadly: Donors in the United States, Italy and Spain gave samples during acute or convalescent COVID-19. Sources were T cells, B-cell-depleted T cells, or PBMCs; the material itself was cDNA or gDNA.

V gave up 1 base and J gave up 1 base, with 8 bases separating them. CDR1 is SEHNR and CDR2 is FQNEAQ in the germline V gene (reference sequence). The CDR3 runs to 15 residues. This clone turned up a few times. Measured with immunoSEQ multiplex PCR; TCRdb has only the in-frame clones, and not every one. The sample shows around 250,000 clones, around four fifths of them seen only once. Sequencing used peripheral blood. This TCR came from a man between 60 and 75 years old who had recovered from COVID-19. The chain joins TRBV7-9 to TRBJ1-5; D is undetermined. The CDR3 DNA follows: TGTGCCAGCAGCTTAGATTCAGGCAGCAATCAGCCCCAGCATTTT. It codes for CASSLDSGSNQPQHF.